This TCR beta chain was retrieved from a study of CD8 T cells in ankylosing spondylitis. Study-level points and caveats: A subset of motif variants has previously been described in the synovial fluid and blood of reactive arthritis. Matched ankylosing spondylitis synovial fluid reportedly showed significant enrichment of disease-linked clones. In ankylosing spondylitis blood, a motif of roughly eight highly homologous TCR beta variants appeared characteristic.

Remarks on this clonotype: No antigen is known for it.

The CDR3 totals 14 residues. Trimming cost V 5 bases and J 7 bases, with 18 bases left between them. In germline, CDR1 is DFQATT, CDR2 SNEGSKA (reference sequence). Each CDR3 protein is one row after TCRdb ran MiXCR on the 5' RACE reads. The sample holds about 450,000 distinct CDR3 sequences, around 26% seen once. The material sequenced was blood, either unsorted or a sorted T cell fraction (not recorded which). The source of this sequence is a male donor with ankylosing spondylitis. The V and J genes are TRBV20-1 and TRBJ2-1; weak D call: TRBD2 (5 bases). The CDR3 reads CSAGRAETTNEQFF. CDR3 nucleotides: TGCAGTGCTGGAAGAGCGGAGACCACGAATGAGCAGTTCTTC.